This T cell receptor beta chain was recorded in a study of T cell changes during pregnancy in multiple sclerosis. Per the germline V gene, CDR1 is GTSNPN and CDR2 is SVGIG (reference sequence). The CDR3 contains 11 residues. Between the trimmed V and J ends, which lost 5 bases and 4 bases, there was a span of 7 bases. Some clones are missing from TCRdb's copy, which holds only in-frame ones; the method was immunoSEQ multiplex PCR. The data contain 55,000 or so clones, 92% of them singletons. The V call is TRBV30, the J call TRBJ2-3; tentative D call: TRBD1 (5 bases). The sample in question was CD4+ T cells from peripheral blood mononuclear cells, obtained after pregnancy. The sequence came from a female donor with multiple sclerosis, enrolled in a pregnancy study. CDR3: CAWGASDTQYF. CDR3 DNA: TGTGCCTGGGGGGCGTCAGATACGCAGTATTTT.